This TCR beta chain was sequenced during a study of blood T cell repertoires in COVID-19. About the research overall: Italy, Spain and the United States were the sources of the convalescent and acute COVID-19 samples. T cells, B-cell-depleted T cells, or PBMCs provided the cDNA or gDNA that served as material.

As handled by the study authors: Nucleated cell counts were estimated from reference gene primer amplification. Assay used: immunoSEQ multiplex PCR; TCRdb lists only in-frame clones, some missing. The V and J calls and clone size are taken from that table; D and trimming were inferred from the DNA. Of about 210,000 clones listed, 70% to 90% are singletons. This CDR3 contains 13 residues. Germline CDR1 SGHTA, CDR2 FQGNSA. V gave up 10 bases and J gave up 7 bases, with 19 bases separating them. The chain recombines TRBV7-2 with TRBJ1-1, with D hard to call. Sequencing used peripheral blood. The clonotype originates from a human donor in a cohort sampled during active COVID-19. The CDR3 region is CATRQEGGREAFF. CDR3 coding DNA: TGTGCCACACGGCAAGAGGGCGGGCGTGAAGCTTTCTTT.